This T cell receptor beta chain appears in the sequencing data of a study of vaccination and CD4 T cells after COVID-19. Treatment reported: approximately 10-day PBMC culture with coronavirus spike peptide pools or control peptides (ViraFEST assay). With the Oncomine TCR Beta short-read assay, DNA from cultured CD4+ T cells was sequenced. TCRdb re-called the PCR reads with MiXCR, one entry per CDR3 protein. The data show more than 15,000 distinct CDR3 sequences, 35% to 50% seen once. CDR1 and CDR2 from the germline V gene are SGHNT and YENEEA. CDR3 length: 15 residues. V gave up 1 base and J gave up 0 bases, with 6 bases separating them. Points on this clonotype: What it binds is not known.

This clonotype was obtained from a human donor who had recovered from COVID-19. The rearrangement uses TRBV11-3 and TRBJ2-2, with D unclear. Sequenced input: CD4+ T cells from blood, cultured in vitro. The CDR3 nucleotides are TGTGCCAGCAGCTTAGGAAGCACGAACACCGGGGAGCTGTTTTTT. Translated, it gives CASSLGSTNTGELFF.